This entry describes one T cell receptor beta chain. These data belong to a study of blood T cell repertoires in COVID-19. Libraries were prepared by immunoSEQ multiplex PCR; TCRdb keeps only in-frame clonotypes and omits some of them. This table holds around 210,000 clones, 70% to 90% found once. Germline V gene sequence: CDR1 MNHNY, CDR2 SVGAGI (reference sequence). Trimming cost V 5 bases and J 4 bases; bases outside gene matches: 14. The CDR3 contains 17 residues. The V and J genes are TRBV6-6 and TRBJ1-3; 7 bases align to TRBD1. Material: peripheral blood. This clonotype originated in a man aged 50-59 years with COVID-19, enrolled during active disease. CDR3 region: CASSPFRGTVRGNTIYF. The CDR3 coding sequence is TGTGCCAGCAGTCCGTTTCGCGGGACAGTAAGGGGAAACACCATATATTTT.